Below, 19 T cell receptor beta chains from the same sample are listed, as sequenced in a study of blood T cell repertoires in COVID-19. Some clones are missing from TCRdb's copy, which holds only in-frame ones; the method was immunoSEQ multiplex PCR. Of 280,000 or so clones listed, around 85% are singletons. What was sequenced was PBMCs or T cells enriched from blood (not recorded which). These receptors all come from a woman between 35 and 50 years old who had recovered from COVID-19.

The V call is TRBV28, the J call TRBJ2-7; 13 bases agree with TRBD2. The CDR3 totals 16 residues. CDR1 and CDR2 (germline): MDHEN, SYDVKM. With 6 bases clipped from V and 4 bases from J, the junction kept 9 bases outside the gene matches. Written as DNA, the CDR3 is TGTGCCAGCAGCCGCGGACTAGCGGGGGCGATTTACGAGCAGTACTTC. Residues: CASSRGLAGAIYEQYF.

The chain combines TRBV7-3 with TRBJ2-1; D gene uncertain. The CDR3 has 11 amino acids. Germline V lookup: CDR1 SGHTA, CDR2 FQGTGA. Deletions cut 5 bases from V and 5 bases from J, with 4 bases between. The CDR3 DNA reads TGTGCCAGCAGCCTTCACAATGAGCAGTTCTTC. This encodes CASSLHNEQFF.

This clone was observed a single time. The V call is TRBV7-2, the J call TRBJ1-4, with a tentative D call TRBD1 (6 bases). The V gene's germline CDR1 is SGHTA and CDR2 FQGNSA. Trimming stripped 1 base from V and 0 bases from J, with 12 bases between. The CDR3 extends over 17 amino acids. CDR3 sequence reads: CASSLGGAGATNEKLFF. The CDR3 DNA follows: TGTGCCAGCAGCTTAGGGGGGGCGGGAGCAACTAATGAAAAACTGTTTTTT.

V and J are TRBV5-1 and TRBJ1-5; 7 nucleotides agree with TRBD1. Germline trimming cut 4 bases from V and 2 bases from J; bases unmatched to any gene: 3. CDR3 size: 14 residues. CDR1 and CDR2 (germline): SGHRS, YFSETQ. This chain's CDR3 is CASSAGTGNQPQHF. DNA for the CDR3: TGCGCCAGCAGCGCCGGGACAGGCAATCAGCCCCAGCATTTT. The variable domain in full, with the rest retrieved from reference TRBV5-1 and TRBJ1-5, is KAGVTQTPRYLIKTRGQQVTLSCSPISGHRSVSWYQQTPGQGLQFLFEYFSETQRNKGNFPGRFSGRQFSNSRSEMNVSTLELGDSALYLCASSAGTGNQPQHFGDGTRLSIL.

This clone was counted a few times. V is TRBV18 and J is TRBJ2-5; 9 bases are a match to TRBD2. From germline, CDR1 is KGHSH and CDR2 LQKENI. This CDR3 region has 15 residues. Germline trimming cut 0 bases from V and 1 base from J; bases unmatched to any gene: 0. The CDR3 loop reads CASSPPRGGQETQYF. For the CDR3, the DNA is TGTGCCAGCTCACCACCGCGGGGGGGCCAAGAGACCCAGTACTTC. Full variable domain (remainder filled in from reference TRBV18 and TRBJ2-5): NAGVMQNPRHLVRRRGQEARLRCSPMKGHSHVYWYRQLPEEGLKFMVYLQKENIIDESGMPKERFSAEFPKEGPSILRIQQVVRGDSAAYFCASSPPRGGQETQYFGPGTRLLVL.

This chain links TRBV7-9 with TRBJ2-1, with D tentatively TRBD1 (5 bases). The CDR3 covers 15 residues. V was clipped by 2 bases and J by 6 bases, with 14 bases between them. Germline CDR1 SEHNR, CDR2 FQNEAQ (reference sequence). Here the CDR3 DNA reads TGTGCCAGCAGCTTAAGTGCAGGGTCGGGCAATGAGCAGTTCTTC. This gives the protein CASSLSAGSGNEQFF.

V gene TRBV7-2 combines with J gene TRBJ2-5; a possible D gene is TRBD1 (6 bases). Trimming stripped 0 bases from V and 3 bases from J, with 11 bases between. The CDR3 spans 15 residues. Germline assignment: CDR1 SGHTA and CDR2 FQGNSA. This chain's CDR3 is CASSLARNREETQYF. The DNA of the CDR3 is TGTGCCAGCAGCTTAGCGCGAAACAGGGAAGAGACCCAGTACTTC.

CDR3 nucleotide sequence: TGCGCCAGCAGCCAACGCCCGCAGGAAAAACTGTTTTTT. Translation: CASSQRPQEKLFF. The V gene is TRBV4-3, the J gene TRBJ1-4; D gene unclear. Deletions cut 2 bases from V and 8 bases from J, with 9 bases between. CDR1 LGHNA and CDR2 YSLEER come from the germline V gene. This CDR3 region has 13 residues.

CDR3 protein: CASRPSRGLAGRPGEQYF. CDR3 DNA: TGTGCCAGCAGGCCCTCTCGGGGACTAGCGGGCCGGCCGGGCGAGCAGTACTTC. The chain employs TRBV28 and TRBJ2-7; TRBD2 aligns across 12 bases. CDR1 is MDHEN and CDR2 is SYDVKM in the germline V gene. The length of the CDR3 is 18 residues. With V trimmed by 6 bases and J by 6 bases, 18 bases remained unmatched.

The genes are TRBV7-2 and TRBJ2-2; D may be TRBD2 (6 bases). The CDR3 is made up of 16 amino acids. Germline CDR1 and CDR2: SGHTA and FQGNSA. The V end was cut by 5 bases, the J end by 1 base, with 14 bases between. CDR3 in DNA: TGTGCCAGCAGCCCTGCCGGGACTGTGAACACCGGGGAGCTGTTTTTT. Protein: CASSPAGTVNTGELFF.

V is TRBV11-3 and J is TRBJ2-7; maybe TRBD2 (7 bases). The germline V gene encodes CDR1 SGHNT and CDR2 YENEEA. This CDR3 comprises 12 residues. The V gene lost 4 bases and the J gene lost 6 bases, with 10 bases spanning the gap. CDR3: CASSSGGREQYF. The CDR3 coding sequence is TGTGCCAGCAGCTCCGGGGGGCGCGAGCAGTACTTC.

CDR3 loop: CASRPGTGPGYTF. CDR3 nucleotide sequence: TGTGCCAGCAGACCCGGGACAGGGCCCGGCTACACCTTC. This rearrangement joins TRBV6-6 to TRBJ1-2; 9 bases are a match to TRBD1. The CDR3 is made up of 13 amino acids. V gave up 6 bases and J gave up 8 bases; unmatched junction bases: 7. Germline V lookup: CDR1 MNHNY, CDR2 SVGAGI (reference sequence).

The chain joins TRBV28 to TRBJ1-3, with a weak D call TRBD1 (5 bases). The length of the CDR3 is 16 residues. V was shortened by 6 bases and J by 8 bases, with 23 bases between the two germline ends. The germline gives CDR1 MDHEN, CDR2 SYDVKM. The CDR3 DNA sequence: TGTGCCAGCAGCTCCCAGGGAGGAGGGTCTCCATACACCATATATTTT. It specifies CASSSQGGGSPYTIYF.

The genes are TRBV28 and TRBJ1-3, with no clear D. Germline V gives CDR1 MDHEN, CDR2 SYDVKM. The CDR3 sequence is 12 residues long. V lost 5 bases and J 7 bases, leaving 9 bases between the germline ends. CDR3 sequence reads: CASSLPPNTIYF. For the CDR3, the DNA is TGTGCCAGCAGTCTCCCCCCGAACACCATATATTTT.

This chain connects TRBV6-2 or TRBV6-3 to TRBJ2-6; the D gene is possibly TRBD1 (5 bases). Germline CDR1 is MNHEY and CDR2 is SVGEGT. CDR3 size: 15 residues. The ends were cut back, 6 bases at V and 1 base at J, with 10 bases in the middle. The CDR3 nucleotides are TGTGCCAGCAGCACAGCAGGGTCTGGGGCCAACGTCCTGACTTTC. This codes for CASSTAGSGANVLTF.

The CDR3 nucleotides read TGTGCCAGCGGGGGCGAACTCAGCAATCAGCCCCAGCATTTT. This sequence encodes CASGGELSNQPQHF. The chain is built from TRBV7-9 and TRBJ1-5, with a possible D match to TRBD1 (6 bases). The CDR3 contains 14 residues. V dropped 8 bases and J dropped 1 base, with 12 bases sitting between them. CDR1 is SEHNR and CDR2 is FQNEAQ in the germline V gene (reference sequence). Using reference TRBV7-9 and TRBJ1-5 for the parts outside the CDR3, the full variable domain is DTGVSQNPRHKITKRGQNVTFRCDPISEHNRLYWYRQTLGQGPEFLTYFQNEAQLEKSRLLSDRFSAERPKGSFSTLEIQRTEQGDSAMYLCASGGELSNQPQHFGDGTRLSIL.

J is TRBJ2-2 and V is TRBV6-1, with D perhaps matching TRBD2 (5 bases). V dropped 10 bases and J dropped 2 bases, with 17 bases sitting between them. The CDR3 is 15 amino acids. CDR1 MNHNS and CDR2 SASEGT come from the germline V gene. CDR3 sequence (DNA): TGTGCCACTCGATCAAGCAGCGGAAACACCGGGGAGCTGTTTTTT. This sequence encodes CATRSSSGNTGELFF.

V is TRBV19 and J is TRBJ1-5; D not resolved. Trimming left V 7 bases short and J 9 bases short, with 16 bases between. The CDR3 runs to 13 residues. The V gene's germline CDR1 is LNHDA and CDR2 SQIVND (reference sequence). The CDR3 DNA sequence: TGTGCCAGTACTGGTGTGACTTTTGGGCCCCAGCATTTT. Its translation: CASTGVTFGPQHF.

The chain recombines TRBV6-5 with TRBJ1-6; 9 positions match TRBD1. V trimming: 2 bases; J trimming: 6 bases; junction bases outside the gene matches: 5. There are 16 residues in the CDR3. CDR1 and CDR2 (germline): MNHEY, SVGAGI. CDR3 DNA sequence: TGTGCCAGCAGTTACCAGGGACAGGGTTCTAATTCACCCCTCCACTTT. This encodes CASSYQGQGSNSPLHF.